These 28 T cell receptor beta chains share one sample of origin, sequenced in a study of CD8 T cells in ankylosing spondylitis. A single record per CDR3 protein comes from TCRdb applying MiXCR to the 5' RACE reads. Among about 150,000 distinct CDR3 sequences listed, about 7% were seen once. The sequenced material came from blood, either unsorted or a sorted T cell fraction (not recorded which). These receptor sequences come from a female donor with ankylosing spondylitis or in good health (not recorded which).

This clonotype was seen repeatedly, ten times or more. V usage is TRBV3-1 and J usage is TRBJ2-7; 8 positions agree with TRBD1. J lost 7 bases, V lost 6 bases, and 8 bases had no gene match. The CDR3 consists of 13 residues. CDR1 LGHDT and CDR2 YNNKEL come from the germline V gene (reference sequence). In DNA, the CDR3 is TGTGCCAGCAGGGACCCGGACAGGGTGGAGCAGTACTTC. This codes for CASRDPDRVEQYF.

The DNA of the CDR3 is TGTGCCACCAGCAGAGTTAGGGGCGGATATAGCAATCAGCCCCAGCATTTT. Translating gives CATSRVRGGYSNQPQHF. J is TRBJ1-5 and V is TRBV15; a possible D gene is TRBD1 (5 bases). The germline V gene encodes CDR1 LNHNV and CDR2 YYDKDF (reference sequence). Trimming pared 1 base from V and 0 bases from J, leaving 13 bases between. CDR3 length: 17 residues.

The chain has TRBV2 and TRBJ1-2, with D tentatively TRBD1 (5 bases). The CDR3 is 15 amino acids. Trimming took 1 base from V and 4 from J, leaving 13 bases between them. Germline loops: CDR1 SNHLY, CDR2 FYNNEI. The CDR3 coding sequence is TGTGCCAGCAGTGAAGGAGGGACGCGATCCTATGGCTACACCTTC. Protein: CASSEGGTRSYGYTF.

The sample holds many counts of this clonotype. The chain carries TRBV5-1 and TRBJ2-1, with D possibly matching TRBD1 (6 bases). V was clipped by 7 bases and J by 3 bases, with 17 bases between them. The CDR3 runs 15 residues. The V gene's germline CDR1 is SGHRS and CDR2 YFSETQ. CDR3 nucleotide sequence: TGCGCCAGCTCCACCGGGACATCCCACTACAATGAGCAGTTCTTC. Encoded protein: CASSTGTSHYNEQFF.

This clonotype was observed at least ten times. The chain carries TRBV24-1 and TRBJ1-1; possibly TRBD1 for D (5 bases). Looked up from germline, CDR1 is KGHDR and CDR2 is SFDVKD. The germline V and J ends were trimmed by 2 bases and 10 bases, with 13 bases remaining between them. The CDR3 length is 13 residues. The CDR3 region has the DNA TGTGCCACCAGTGATTATCGGGACTCCGGAGCTTTCTTT. Protein sequence: CATSDYRDSGAFF.

Turning to this clonotype: A clone one base away is much larger, so this may be a read error. The V and J genes are TRBV7-9 and TRBJ2-2; perhaps TRBD2 as D (5 bases). Germline CDR1 is SEHNR and CDR2 is FQNEAQ (reference sequence). The V end lost 2 bases, the J end lost 1 base, and 5 bases lay between the germline ends. The CDR3 loop spans 14 amino acids. The CDR3 here is CASSLRGNTGELFF. The CDR3 bases are TGTGCCAGCAGCTTACGGGGGAACACCGGGGAGCTGTTTTTT.

This clonotype was observed a handful of times. This sequence joins TRBV5-1 and TRBJ2-3, with D maybe TRBD2 (6 bases). Trimming cost V 1 base and J 1 base, with 13 bases left between them. In germline, CDR1 is SGHRS, CDR2 YFSETQ. This CDR3 contains 16 residues. The CDR3, as DNA: TGCGCCAGCAGCTTGTTTGGCCCGGGGGGCACAGATACGCAGTATTTT. It specifies CASSLFGPGGTDTQYF.

This clonotype was counted ten times or more. This chain connects TRBV28 to TRBJ2-7; D may be TRBD2 (6 bases). Germline V gene sequence: CDR1 MDHEN, CDR2 SYDVKM. V was shortened by 7 bases and J by 7 bases, with 14 bases between the two germline ends. The CDR3 spans 12 residues. The CDR3, as DNA: TGTGCCAGCAACTTAGGGACTTGGGAGCAGTACTTC. As protein: CASNLGTWEQYF.

This clonotype came up many times. The chain employs TRBV20-1 and TRBJ1-5; possible D gene TRBD1, 6 bases. This CDR3 has 12 amino acids. V dropped 6 bases and J dropped 7 bases, with 13 bases sitting between them. Germline V gene sequence: CDR1 DFQATT, CDR2 SNEGSKA (reference sequence). The CDR3: CSATTGWQPQHF. In DNA form, the CDR3 reads TGCAGTGCAACTACAGGGTGGCAGCCCCAGCATTTT.

This clonotype was recorded at least ten times. The chain carries TRBV19 and TRBJ2-5; no reliable D call. Per germline, CDR1 LNHDA and CDR2 SQIVND (reference sequence). The CDR3 is 18 residues long. V was cut by 4 bases and J by 0 bases, with 21 bases left in between. CDR3 in DNA: TGTGCCAGTAGTAGAAATGATTGGGCAACACCGTACCAAGAGACCCAGTACTTC. It codes for CASSRNDWATPYQETQYF.

There are many counts of this clonotype. V and J are TRBV5-6 and TRBJ2-1, with 8 bases lining up with TRBD1. The CDR3 length is 15 residues. Trimming removed 4 bases from V and 3 bases from J; junction bases left unmatched: 6. Germline-derived CDR1 and CDR2 are SGHDT and YYEEEE. CDR3 sequence reads: CASSQIGTGYNEQFF. CDR3 coding DNA: TGTGCCAGCAGCCAAATTGGGACAGGCTACAATGAGCAGTTCTTC.

This clonotype was seen ten or more times. V gene TRBV7-8 combines with J gene TRBJ1-1; a weak D match, TRBD1 (6 bases). The CDR3 contains 14 residues. Trimming shortened V by 5 bases and J by 5 bases, and 15 bases separated the two germline ends. Germline V CDR1 and CDR2: SGHVS, FQNEAQ. The DNA for the CDR3 is TGTGCCAGCAGCCTACCCGGGGGGGCGACTGAAGCTTTCTTT. Protein sequence: CASSLPGGATEAFF.

This clonotype appeared once. Relative to the germline gene, one junction end is altered; a read error may explain this. The chain carries TRBV29-1 and TRBJ2-1; D may match TRBD1 or TRBD2 (5 bases each). From germline, CDR1 is SQVTM and CDR2 ANQGSEA. The CDR3 loop spans 14 amino acids. In DNA form, the CDR3 reads TGCTGCGTCGGGACCGCCGGCTCCTACAATGAGCAGTTCTTC. It codes for CCVGTAGSYNEQFF.

The genes are TRBV11-3 and TRBJ1-4; a possible D gene is TRBD1 (5 bases). Germline CDR1 and CDR2: SGHNT and YENEEA. The CDR3 has 11 residues. DNA of the CDR3: TGTGCTCCCCAGGGAGATGAAAAACTGTTTTTT. This gives the protein CAPQGDEKLFF.

This clonotype has a count of ten or more. The chain links TRBV9 to TRBJ2-1; 11 nucleotides line up with TRBD2. Looked up from germline, CDR1 is SGDLS and CDR2 is YYNGEE. This CDR3 is built from 17 residues. V trimming: 4 bases; J trimming: 2 bases; junction bases outside the gene matches: 8. CDR3 DNA: TGTGCCAGCAGCCGAAAACCACTAGCGGGGGCCTACAATGAGCAGTTCTTC. It is translated as CASSRKPLAGAYNEQFF.

This clonotype came up many times. The chain has TRBV20-1 and TRBJ2-2, with D unclear. The germline V gene encodes CDR1 DFQATT and CDR2 SNEGSKA (reference sequence). This CDR3 region has 12 residues. V was shortened by 4 bases and J by 7 bases, with 10 bases between the two germline ends. The CDR3 region has the DNA TGCAGTGCTAAAGGCCCGGTCGGGGAGCTGTTTTTT. This gives the protein CSAKGPVGELFF.

This clonotype occurred many times. The genes are TRBV29-1 and TRBJ2-3; possible D gene TRBD2, 6 bases. The germline V and J ends were trimmed by 7 bases and 5 bases, with 7 bases remaining between them. CDR3 length: 10 amino acids. Germline CDR1 and CDR2: SQVTM and ANQGSEA. CDR3 amino acids: CSGGVDTQYF. CDR3 sequence (DNA): TGCAGCGGGGGGGTAGATACGCAGTATTTT.

This clonotype has at least ten counts. V is TRBV18 and J is TRBJ2-2; no firm D call. The CDR3 loop spans 13 amino acids. The germline V gene has CDR1 KGHSH and CDR2 LQKENI. Deletions cut 3 bases from V and 5 bases from J, with 7 bases between. The CDR3: CASSPLGTGELFF. The CDR3, as DNA: TGTGCCAGCTCACCGCTCGGAACCGGGGAGCTGTTTTTT.

This clonotype was seen at least ten times. This chain connects TRBV19 to TRBJ1-4; D is possibly TRBD1 (5 bases). The CDR3 contains 15 residues. Germline lookup yields CDR1 LNHDA and CDR2 SQIVND (reference sequence). Trimming cost V 8 bases and J 0 bases, with 13 bases left between them. The CDR3 loop reads CASEPGQATNEKLFF. CDR3 DNA sequence: TGTGCCAGTGAACCGGGGCAGGCAACTAATGAAAAACTGTTTTTT.

This clonotype has a count of ten or more. V gene TRBV6-1 combines with J gene TRBJ2-3; D is possibly TRBD1 (6 bases). Germline V gives CDR1 MNHNS, CDR2 SASEGT. With 4 bases removed from V and 7 bases from J, the gap between germline ends came to 21 bases. The CDR3 is 16 amino acids. The CDR3 sequence: CASSGSAVGQMYTQYF. CDR3 bases: TGTGCCAGCAGTGGCTCGGCGGTCGGACAGATGTATACGCAGTATTTT.

Many counts were recorded for this clonotype. Written as DNA, the CDR3 is TGCGCCAGCAGCCCGTCCTGGAGGGATACGCAGTATTTT. It yields the protein CASSPSWRDTQYF. The gene calls are TRBV4-3 and TRBJ2-3, with D possibly TRBD2 on 5 matching bases. Trimming took off 4 bases at V and 6 bases at J, with 11 bases between the two ends. The CDR3 extends over 13 amino acids. CDR1 is LGHNA and CDR2 is YSLEER in the germline V gene.

This clonotype was seen at least ten times. The chain combines TRBV5-1 with TRBJ2-1; D is perhaps TRBD2 (5 bases). The CDR3 covers 16 residues. The V end was cut by 3 bases, the J end by 8 bases, with 21 bases between. Germline-derived CDR1 and CDR2 are SGHRS and YFSETQ. The CDR3, as DNA: TGCGCCAGCAGCTGGGCCCCCAGCGGCCCCCAGGATGAGCAGTTCTTC. It specifies CASSWAPSGPQDEQFF.

This clonotype was counted many times. The rearrangement joins TRBV14 to TRBJ1-4, with a tentative D call TRBD1 (5 bases). Trimming left V 0 bases short and J 6 bases short, with 11 bases between. CDR1 SGHDN and CDR2 FVKESK come from the germline V gene. The CDR3 covers 15 residues. The CDR3 bases are TGTGCCAGCAGCCAAGATGCAGGGCGGTATGAAAAACTGTTTTTT. It is translated as CASSQDAGRYEKLFF.

The chain employs TRBV19 and TRBJ2-5, with D tentatively TRBD1 or TRBD2 (5 bases each). The CDR3 is 15 residues long. Germline V gives CDR1 LNHDA, CDR2 SQIVND (reference sequence). Trimming stripped 1 base from V and 1 base from J, with 10 bases between. In DNA form, the CDR3 reads TGTGCCAGTAGTATAGGCTCAGGGACCCAAGAGACCCAGTACTTC. Its translation: CASSIGSGTQETQYF.

The chain joins TRBV29-1 to TRBJ2-3, with a possible D match to TRBD2 (7 bases). Trimming left V 2 bases short and J 5 bases short, with 14 bases between. Germline values: CDR1 SQVTM, CDR2 ANQGSEA. The CDR3 has 14 residues. The CDR3 loop is CSVESGGVGDTQYF. The CDR3 DNA is TGCAGCGTTGAATCGGGGGGCGTGGGAGATACGCAGTATTTT.

This clonotype showed up many times. The chain employs TRBV25-1 and TRBJ1-4; D is unresolved. V was clipped by 0 bases and J by 8 bases, with 7 bases between them. The CDR3 spans 13 residues. Germline V gene sequence: CDR1 MGHDK, CDR2 SYGVNS. CDR3 nucleotides: TGTGCCAGCAGTGAATATGTCGTAGAAAAACTGTTTTTT. It is translated as CASSEYVVEKLFF.

This clonotype was observed many times. J is TRBJ2-3 and V is TRBV20-1, with 13 nucleotides matching TRBD2. CDR1 is DFQATT, CDR2 SNEGSKA, per germline (reference sequence). With V trimmed by 5 bases and J by 0 bases, 11 bases remained unmatched. The CDR3 has 18 amino acids. The CDR3 DNA is TGCAGTGCTCTCGGACTAGCGGGGGTTCCTGGGAGCACAGATACGCAGTATTTT. Residues: CSALGLAGVPGSTDTQYF.

The table lists this clonotype with a few counts. This chain links TRBV2 with TRBJ1-5, with a tentative D call TRBD1 (6 bases). Trimming took 1 base from V and 4 from J, leaving 11 bases between them. The germline V gene has CDR1 SNHLY and CDR2 FYNNEI. This CDR3 spans 15 amino acids. The CDR3 spells CASSEGTGYNQPQHF. The CDR3 DNA follows: TGTGCCAGCAGTGAAGGCACAGGGTATAATCAGCCCCAGCATTTT.